Listed below are T cell receptor beta chains from one sample, sequenced in a study of blood T cell repertoires in COVID-19. Libraries were prepared by immunoSEQ multiplex PCR; TCRdb keeps only in-frame clonotypes and omits some of them. In the table there are a few hundred thousand clones, approximately 90% of which are singletons. The sample taken for sequencing was peripheral blood. These receptors were obtained from a woman in her forties or fifties with COVID-19, enrolled during active disease. CDR3s include the opening cysteine and the closing phenylalanine or tryptophan. A D gene is named only where the DNA matches it firmly.

J gene: TRBJ2-1
D gene: TRBD1
V gene: TRBV7-2
CDR3 protein: CASSFRRDRGRSEQFF
CDR3 DNA: TGTGCCAGCAGCTTTCGCCGGGACAGGGGGAGGTCTGAGCAGTTCTTC

J gene: TRBJ2-7
D gene: -
V gene: TRBV7-9
CDR3 protein: CASSLSGQTYEQYF
CDR3 DNA: TGTGCCAGCAGCTTAAGTGGGCAGACCTACGAGCAGTACTTC

J gene: TRBJ2-2
D gene: -
V gene: TRBV9
CDR3 protein: CASSALVSTGELFF
CDR3 DNA: TGTGCCAGCAGCGCCCTAGTTAGTACCGGGGAGCTGTTTTTT

J gene: TRBJ2-1
D gene: TRBD2
V gene: TRBV19
CDR3 protein: CASSPPTSGRAGSEQFF
CDR3 DNA: TGTGCCAGTAGTCCCCCGACTAGCGGGAGGGCCGGGAGTGAGCAGTTCTTC

J gene: TRBJ2-5
D gene: TRBD1
V gene: TRBV18
CDR3 protein: CASSPPGAGGIQETQYF
CDR3 DNA: TGTGCCAGCTCACCACCGGGCGCAGGGGGAATCCAAGAGACCCAGTACTTC

J gene: TRBJ2-2
D gene: TRBD1
V gene: TRBV5-1
CDR3 protein: CASSLGTGGTGELFF
CDR3 DNA: TGCGCCAGCAGCCTCGGGACAGGGGGAACCGGGGAGCTGTTTTTT

J gene: TRBJ1-2
D gene: TRBD1
V gene: TRBV6-2/TRBV6-3
CDR3 protein: CASSYLDRVDGYTF
CDR3 DNA: TGTGCCAGCAGTTACCTGGACAGGGTAGATGGCTACACCTTC

J gene: TRBJ2-5
D gene: TRBD1
V gene: TRBV19
CDR3 protein: CASSMDRGIRQETQYF
CDR3 DNA: TGTGCCAGTAGTATGGACAGGGGGATCCGCCAAGAGACCCAGTACTTC

J gene: TRBJ2-5
D gene: -
V gene: TRBV9
CDR3 protein: CASSVAGFETQYF
CDR3 DNA: TGTGCCAGCAGCGTAGCAGGGTTCGAGACCCAGTACTTC

J gene: TRBJ1-2
D gene: -
V gene: TRBV19
CDR3 protein: CASMEEGYTF
CDR3 DNA: TGTGCCAGTATGGAGGAGGGCTACACCTTC